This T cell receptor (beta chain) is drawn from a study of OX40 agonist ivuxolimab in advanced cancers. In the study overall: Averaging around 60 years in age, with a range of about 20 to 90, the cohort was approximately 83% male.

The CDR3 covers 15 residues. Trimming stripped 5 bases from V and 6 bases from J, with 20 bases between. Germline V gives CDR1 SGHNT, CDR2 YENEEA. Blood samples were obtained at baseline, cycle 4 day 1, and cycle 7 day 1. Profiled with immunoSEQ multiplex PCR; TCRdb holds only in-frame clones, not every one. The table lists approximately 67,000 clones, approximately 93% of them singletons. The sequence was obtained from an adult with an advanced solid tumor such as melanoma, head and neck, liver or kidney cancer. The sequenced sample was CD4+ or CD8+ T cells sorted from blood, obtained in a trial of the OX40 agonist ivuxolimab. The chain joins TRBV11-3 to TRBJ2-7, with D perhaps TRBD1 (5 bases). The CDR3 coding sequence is TGTGCCAGCAGCATTCCAGGGATAGGGCTTCCCGAGCAGTACTTC. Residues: CASSIPGIGLPEQYF.